This entry features one T cell receptor (beta chain) sequence. TCRdb's copy holds only in-frame clones and misses some; the assay was immunoSEQ multiplex PCR. This sample has under 35,000 clones, with about nine tenths found just once. V shed 4 bases, J shed 5 bases, and the junction held 5 bases outside the gene matches. The CDR3 spans 15 residues. Germline assignment: CDR1 LNHDA and CDR2 SQIVND (reference sequence). The data originate from a study of blood T cell repertoires in COVID-19. The sample was peripheral blood. This clonotype was sampled from a human donor with active COVID-19. The donor label of this sample is uncertain. The rearrangement joins TRBV19 to TRBJ1-6; TRBD1 agrees at 7 bases. The CDR3: CASSTGGPNNSPLHF. Here the CDR3 DNA reads TGTGCCAGTAGTACAGGGGGACCTAATAATTCACCCCTCCACTTT.